The 20 T cell receptor beta chains below all came from one sample that was sequenced in a study of blood T cells in healthy people across ages. Then a second PCR, running about 7 to 11 cycles, was carried out with a sample-barcoded 5' primer and a J-beta primer mix. TCRdb reanalysed the 5' RACE reads using MiXCR and keeps one entry per CDR3 protein. The profile covers more than 900,000 distinct CDR3 sequences, with less than 25% appearing a single time and less than 0.85% taken by the ten largest. These data also formed part of another study, on T cells of mothers and their children.

Input material: blood. All receptors come from a girl aged 2 to 9 in good health.

This clonotype has only a few counts. The chain is built from TRBV20-1 and TRBJ1-1; unclear D gene. This CDR3 spans 15 amino acids. Per the germline V gene, CDR1 is DFQATT and CDR2 is SNEGSKA (reference sequence). Trimming left V 6 bases short and J 5 bases short, with 22 bases between. CDR3 region: CSASPQGHGWTEAFF. DNA for the CDR3: TGCAGTGCCTCACCCCAAGGTCACGGGTGGACTGAAGCTTTCTTT.

CDR3: CASSWRGREADTQYF. CDR3 coding DNA: TGTGCCAGCAGCTGGCGGGGGCGCGAGGCAGATACGCAGTATTTT. The chain employs TRBV11-2 and TRBJ2-3, with a tentative D call TRBD2 (7 bases). Germline V gene data show CDR1 as SGHAT and CDR2 as FQNNGV. Trimming left V 4 bases short and J 4 bases short, with 15 bases between. This CDR3 region has 15 residues.

This clonotype was seen a handful of times. The rearrangement links TRBV2 to TRBJ2-5, with 10 positions matching TRBD2. The better agreement between TRBJ2-7 and the DNA end casts doubt on the J call. This CDR3 region has 17 residues. Germline V gene data show CDR1 as SNHLY and CDR2 as FYNNEI. The CDR3, as DNA: TGTGCCAGCAGCCCCCACAAAGCGGGAGGGATCACCTACGAGCAGTACTTC. Residues: CASSPHKAGGITYEQYF.

The table lists this clonotype with a few counts. This rearrangement joins TRBV20-1 to TRBJ1-2; no reliable D call. The CDR3 is 13 amino acids. Trimming shortened V by 0 bases and J by 6 bases, and 11 bases separated the two germline ends. Germline V lookup: CDR1 DFQATT, CDR2 SNEGSKA (reference sequence). In DNA, the CDR3 is TGCAGTGCTAGAGACGGCCGCGGGGATGGCTACACCTTC. This encodes CSARDGRGDGYTF.

This clonotype was observed a few times. V and J are TRBV9 and TRBJ2-5; TRBD2 matches 7 bases. The CDR3 is 15 amino acids. Germline CDR1 and CDR2: SGDLS and YYNGEE. With 4 bases clipped from V and 4 bases from J, the junction kept 10 bases outside the gene matches. For the CDR3, the DNA is TGTGCCAGCAGCACACTAGCGACTAAATCAGAGACCCAGTACTTC. Translating gives CASSTLATKSETQYF.

The chain is built from TRBV12-3 or TRBV12-4 and TRBJ2-3, with a tentative D call TRBD2 (5 bases). V was cut by 5 bases and J by 5 bases, with 14 bases left in between. The CDR3 spans 14 residues. The CDR3 nucleotides are TGTGCCAGCAGTGGCCGTCCGAGGGAAGATACGCAGTATTTT. This codes for CASSGRPREDTQYF.

This chain connects TRBV7-9 to TRBJ2-7, with TRBD1 matching over 8 bases. The length of the CDR3 is 16 residues. Germline-derived CDR1 and CDR2 are SEHNR and FQNEAQ (reference sequence). V was clipped by 5 bases and J by 5 bases; unmatched bases: 14. For the CDR3, the DNA is TGTGCCAGCAGCACCCCAACCCCGGGACAGGATCACGAGCAGTACTTC. Translation: CASSTPTPGQDHEQYF. The full variable domain, in which reference TRBV7-9 and TRBJ2-7 provide the parts outside the CDR3, is DTGVSQNPRHKITKRGQNVTFRCDPISEHNRLYWYRQTLGQGPEFLTYFQNEAQLEKSRLLSDRFSAERPKGSFSTLEIQRTEQGDSAMYLCASSTPTPGQDHEQYFGPGTRLTVT.

In this sample, this clonotype turned up a few times. The chain has TRBV29-1 and TRBJ2-5, with D possibly being TRBD1 (5 bases). V lost 6 bases to trimming and J lost 2 bases, with 16 bases between them. The germline gives CDR1 SQVTM, CDR2 ANQGSEA. The CDR3 runs 14 residues. As DNA, the CDR3 is TGCAGCGTCGCCAAGTCCCGGACACAAGAGACCCAGTACTTC. Protein sequence: CSVAKSRTQETQYF. Complete variable domain (other parts from reference TRBV29-1 and TRBJ2-5): SAVISQKPSRDICQRGTSLTIQCQVDSQVTMMFWYRQQPGQSLTLIATANQGSEATYESGFVIDKFPISRPNLTFSTLTVSNMSPEDSSIYLCSVAKSRTQETQYFGPGTRLLVL.

About this clonotype: The junction departs from germline at one end; a sequencing error may be responsible. The chain joins TRBV6-2 or TRBV6-3 to TRBJ2-5; 14 bases are a match to TRBD2. The CDR3 contains 17 residues. Germline CDR1 is MNHEY and CDR2 is SVGEGT. CDR3 coding DNA: TGCGCCAGCAGCGGACTAGCGGGGGGACCCGTCCAAGAGACCCAGTACTTC. This codes for CASSGLAGGPVQETQYF.

The chain recombines TRBV10-3 with TRBJ2-5; 7 positions match TRBD1. The end of the DNA aligns better with TRBJ2-7, so the J call may be wrong. The CDR3 spans 13 residues. The germline CDR1 and CDR2 sequences are ENHRY and SYGVKD. The CDR3 nucleotides read TGTGCCATCAGTGGGGACAGACAGGACGAGCAGTACTTC. Residues: CAISGDRQDEQYF.

This clonotype was counted a few times. In DNA form, the CDR3 reads TGTGCCAGCAATGGGGCGGGACTAGCTCCGGGGGAGCAGTTCTTC. Its translation is CASNGAGLAPGEQFF. The chain employs TRBV7-9 and TRBJ2-5, with TRBD2 matching over 9 bases. Judging by the DNA end, TRBJ2-1 fits better; the J call may be wrong. The CDR3 extends over 15 amino acids. Germline-derived CDR1 and CDR2 are SEHNR and FQNEAQ (reference sequence).

There are a few counts of this clonotype. The chain employs TRBV9 and TRBJ2-1, with 14 bases identical to TRBD2. CDR1 SGDLS and CDR2 YYNGEE come from the germline V gene. This CDR3 is 18 amino acids long. The junction had 13 bases not matched to a gene; V was cut back by 4 bases and J by 7 bases. The CDR3 nucleotides read TGTGCCAGCAGCCCAACGGGACTAGCGGGAGTGAGGAGGAATGAGCAGTTCTTC. Translating gives CASSPTGLAGVRRNEQFF.

There are a few counts of this clonotype. This rearrangement joins TRBV29-1 to TRBJ2-5; D remains ambiguous. The J call is uncertain, as TRBJ2-7 better fits the DNA end. The CDR3 has 11 residues. Germline assignment: CDR1 SQVTM and CDR2 ANQGSEA. The CDR3 reads CSARVTYEQYF. Here the CDR3 DNA reads TGCAGCGCTCGAGTTACCTACGAGCAGTACTTC.

Regarding this clonotype: The germline gene is not matched at one end of the junction; a read error may be the cause. V gene TRBV3-1 combines with J gene TRBJ1-2; D unclear. Germline V gene data show CDR1 as LGHDT and CDR2 as YNNKEL (reference sequence). The CDR3 runs 15 residues. The CDR3 sequence: CASSQEGNAYYSYTF. The CDR3 DNA reads as TGTGCCAGCAGCCAAGAAGGCAACGCATACTATAGCTACACCTTC.

This clonotype occurred a few times. This chain joins TRBV12-5 and TRBJ1-5, with D uncertain. V lost 8 bases to trimming and J lost 2 bases, with 16 bases between them. This CDR3 is built from 15 residues. CDR1 LGHNT and CDR2 FRNRAP come from the germline V gene. The CDR3 loop is CASSWTLGGNQPQHF. The CDR3, as DNA: TGTGCTAGTTCGTGGACCCTCGGGGGCAATCAGCCCCAGCATTTT.

This clonotype occurred a few times. The rearrangement uses TRBV9 and TRBJ2-5, with a tentative D call TRBD2 (7 bases). TRBJ2-7 matches the DNA end more closely, so the J call is doubtful. The germline V gene encodes CDR1 SGDLS and CDR2 YYNGEE. CDR3 size: 14 residues. The CDR3 is CASSREGGRYEQYF. The CDR3 nucleotides read TGTGCCAGCAGCCGCGAGGGGGGGAGGTACGAGCAGTACTTC.

This clonotype is a singleton in its sample. The rearrangement links TRBV20-1 to TRBJ2-7; TRBD2 might be the D (5 bases). The CDR3 is 12 residues long. V shed 5 bases and J shed 5 bases, with 13 bases lying between them. Germline CDR1 DFQATT, CDR2 SNEGSKA (reference sequence). DNA of the CDR3: TGCAGTGCTCTGGGAGACCTAGACGAGCAGTACTTC. Translating gives CSALGDLDEQYF.

This clonotype was counted a few times. The chain combines TRBV11-2 with TRBJ1-5, with D tentatively TRBD1 (5 bases). Deletions cut 2 bases from V and 7 bases from J, with 15 bases between. The CDR3 totals 15 residues. CDR1 is SGHAT, CDR2 FQNNGV, per germline. CDR3 DNA sequence: TGTGCCAGCAGCTTAATCGGCAGCCGGGGCCAGCCCCAGCATTTT. It specifies CASSLIGSRGQPQHF. Full variable domain (rest looked up from reference TRBV11-2 and TRBJ1-5): EAGVAQSPRYKIIEKRQSVAFWCNPISGHATLYWYQQILGQGPKLLIQFQNNGVVDDSQLPKDRFSAERLKGVDSTLKIQPAKLEDSAVYLCASSLIGSRGQPQHFGDGTRLSIL.

The V call is TRBV4-1, the J call TRBJ2-1; 10 nucleotides align to TRBD2. The length of the CDR3 is 16 residues. Unmatched junction bases numbered 8, after V lost 6 bases and J lost 3 bases. In germline, CDR1 is MGHRA, CDR2 YSYEKL. DNA for the CDR3: TGCGCCAGCAGGCCTAGACTAGCGGGCTACTACAATGAGCAGTTCTTC. This sequence encodes CASRPRLAGYYNEQFF.

The rearrangement uses TRBV2 and TRBJ2-1, with 7 bases that match TRBD1. Looked up from germline, CDR1 is SNHLY and CDR2 is FYNNEI. V gave up 3 bases and J gave up 5 bases; unmatched junction bases: 7. The CDR3 extends over 15 amino acids. The CDR3 region is CASSDRTGFNNEQFF. CDR3 nucleotides: TGTGCCAGCAGTGACCGGACAGGTTTCAACAATGAGCAGTTCTTC.